The rows below give T cell receptor beta chains drawn from one sample of a study of blood T cell repertoires in COVID-19. Sequenced by immunoSEQ multiplex PCR; TCRdb stores in-frame clones only, minus some. The data contain approximately 240,000 clones, more than 65% of them singletons. The sequenced sample was peripheral blood. The receptors come from a woman in her thirties who had recovered from COVID-19. CDR3s include the opening cysteine and the closing phenylalanine or tryptophan. Fields, in order: V gene, J gene, CDR3 protein.

v_call: TRBV14; j_call: TRBJ2-3; cdr3_aa: CASSQVAGTTDTQYF
v_call: TRBV28; j_call: TRBJ1-5; cdr3_aa: CASRQGRNQPQHF
v_call: TRBV19; j_call: TRBJ1-1; cdr3_aa: CASRGVQAGWTEAFF
v_call: TRBV5-6; j_call: TRBJ1-5; cdr3_aa: CASSLRQIGLRQPQHF
v_call: TRBV28; j_call: TRBJ1-1; cdr3_aa: CASSPFPGGDEAFF
v_call: TRBV2; j_call: TRBJ1-1; cdr3_aa: CASTGGAMNTEAFF
v_call: TRBV6-5; j_call: TRBJ2-7; cdr3_aa: CASSTRSEQYF
v_call: TRBV28; j_call: TRBJ1-3; cdr3_aa: CASSPADRTRGNTIYF
v_call: TRBV9; j_call: TRBJ2-5; cdr3_aa: CASSVVGSGTQETQYF
v_call: TRBV28; j_call: TRBJ1-2; cdr3_aa: CASGLMSLRGYTF
v_call: TRBV10-3; j_call: TRBJ2-3; cdr3_aa: CAISEKPGLAGFSTDTQYF
v_call: TRBV18; j_call: TRBJ2-2; cdr3_aa: CASSPQTNTGELFF
v_call: TRBV7-2; j_call: TRBJ1-1; cdr3_aa: CASSPMRRTEAFF
v_call: TRBV27; j_call: TRBJ2-7; cdr3_aa: CASSLSSVHYEQYF
v_call: TRBV11-2; j_call: TRBJ2-7; cdr3_aa: CASSPEGGSYEQYF
v_call: TRBV30; j_call: TRBJ2-7; cdr3_aa: CAWSGETGQHEQYF
v_call: TRBV27; j_call: TRBJ2-1; cdr3_aa: CASSIPGQGQTEFF
v_call: TRBV12-5; j_call: TRBJ1-2; cdr3_aa: CASGLGQNYGYTF
v_call: TRBV5-1; j_call: TRBJ2-7; cdr3_aa: CASSPGLSGRMGGSEQYF
v_call: TRBV6-1; j_call: TRBJ2-7; cdr3_aa: CASSDGAAGLAYEQYF
v_call: TRBV28; j_call: TRBJ1-6; cdr3_aa: CASSFWGSSPLHF
v_call: TRBV3-1/TRBV3-2; j_call: TRBJ2-7; cdr3_aa: CASSRPTSGRLEQYF
v_call: TRBV18; j_call: TRBJ2-7; cdr3_aa: CASSPPGQGYEQYF
v_call: TRBV6-5; j_call: TRBJ1-5; cdr3_aa: CASSYFGVDQPQHF
v_call: TRBV24-1; j_call: TRBJ2-7; cdr3_aa: CATSDASYEQYF
v_call: TRBV5-1; j_call: TRBJ1-4; cdr3_aa: CASSLGQVEKLFF
v_call: TRBV30; j_call: TRBJ2-6; cdr3_aa: CAWSVWRGLAGGGANVLTF
v_call: TRBV3-1/TRBV3-2; j_call: TRBJ2-3; cdr3_aa: CASSLSGLGTDTQYF
v_call: TRBV28; j_call: TRBJ1-5; cdr3_aa: CASSLSGGNNQPQHF
v_call: TRBV7-9; j_call: TRBJ2-3; cdr3_aa: CASSRAAGTDTQYF
v_call: TRBV4-2; j_call: TRBJ2-5; cdr3_aa: CASSQSSGQGGPQETQYF
v_call: TRBV28; j_call: TRBJ1-5; cdr3_aa: CASSLPTGGEQPQHF
v_call: TRBV28; j_call: TRBJ1-4; cdr3_aa: CASSLGQGRGLNEKLFF
v_call: TRBV6-6; j_call: TRBJ2-4; cdr3_aa: CASSSYSGTSGIAKNIQYF
v_call: TRBV6-6; j_call: TRBJ1-1; cdr3_aa: CASSYWQENTEAFF
v_call: TRBV24-1; j_call: TRBJ2-2; cdr3_aa: CATSDLSGTNTGELFF
v_call: TRBV6-5; j_call: TRBJ1-1; cdr3_aa: CASSYSMGGLGTEAFF
v_call: TRBV24-1; j_call: TRBJ1-1; cdr3_aa: CATSGPGQMNTEAFF
v_call: TRBV11-2; j_call: TRBJ2-7; cdr3_aa: CASSTPRGLYEQYF
v_call: TRBV28; j_call: TRBJ2-1; cdr3_aa: CASSLPAGGPWNEQFF
v_call: TRBV9; j_call: TRBJ1-1; cdr3_aa: CASSDGGNTEAFF
v_call: TRBV28; j_call: TRBJ1-2; cdr3_aa: CASSLSGYGYTF
v_call: TRBV5-1; j_call: TRBJ1-2; cdr3_aa: CASSPGGGYGYGYTF